The 32 T cell receptor beta chains below were found in one sample sequenced in a study of OX40 agonist ivuxolimab in advanced cancers. The data were produced by immunoSEQ multiplex PCR, yet TCRdb's version contains in-frame clones alone and is incomplete. The table has tens of thousands of clones, 90% to 95% seen once. The sample here was CD4+ or CD8+ T cells sorted from blood, taken in a trial of the OX40 agonist ivuxolimab. These receptors all come from an adult with an advanced solid tumor such as melanoma, head and neck, liver or kidney cancer.

The gene calls are TRBV14 and TRBJ2-7; no firm D call. This CDR3 contains 13 residues. Germline V lookup: CDR1 SGHDN, CDR2 FVKESK. Trimming removed 4 bases from V and 9 bases from J, with 16 bases in between. The CDR3 DNA follows: TGTGCCAGCAGCCCGAGGATTGCATCCGGGCAGTACTTC. This encodes CASSPRIASGQYF.

V is TRBV11-1 and J is TRBJ2-2; possibly TRBD1 for D (6 bases). Trimming took 4 bases from V and 5 from J, leaving 8 bases between them. From germline, CDR1 is SGHAT and CDR2 FQDESV (reference sequence). This CDR3 has 13 residues. As DNA, the CDR3 is TGTGCCAGCAGCTCACAGGGTACCGGGGAGCTGTTTTTT. Amino acid sequence: CASSSQGTGELFF.

The CDR3 protein is CASSFGSGDQPQHF. The CDR3, as DNA: TGTGCCAGCAGTTTCGGGTCAGGGGATCAGCCCCAGCATTTT. The chain carries TRBV28 and TRBJ1-5; tentatively, D is TRBD1 (6 bases). Trimming left V 3 bases short and J 5 bases short, with 11 bases between. The CDR3 is 14 residues long. Looked up from germline, CDR1 is MDHEN and CDR2 is SYDVKM.

This chain uses TRBV2 with TRBJ2-6, with a weak D call TRBD1 (6 bases). V was pared by 5 bases and J by 2 bases, with 7 bases between. This CDR3 spans 14 amino acids. Germline V lookup: CDR1 SNHLY, CDR2 FYNNEI. CDR3 sequence: CASSKGAGANVLTF. DNA of the CDR3: TGTGCCAGCAGTAAGGGGGCTGGGGCCAACGTCCTGACTTTC. The whole variable domain, remainder taken from reference TRBV2 and TRBJ2-6, is EPEVTQTPSHQVTQMGQEVILRCVPISNHLYFYWYRQILGQKVEFLVSFYNNEISEKSEIFDDQFSVERPDGSNFTLKIRSTKLEDSAMYFCASSKGAGANVLTFGAGSRLTVL.

The rearrangement joins TRBV6-5 to TRBJ1-1, with no clear D. The ends were cut back, 6 bases at V and 1 base at J, with 9 bases in the middle. CDR1 MNHEY and CDR2 SVGAGI come from the germline V gene. The CDR3 has 13 amino acids. CDR3 coding DNA: TGTGCCAGCAGCCCCACACCGAACACTGAAGCTTTCTTT. Its protein is CASSPTPNTEAFF.

The chain has TRBV6-1 and TRBJ2-7; no clear D gene. Germline V gene data show CDR1 as MNHNS and CDR2 as SASEGT. V was clipped by 3 bases and J by 2 bases, with 14 bases between them. The CDR3 consists of 15 residues. DNA for the CDR3: TGTGCCAGCAGTGACTACGGGCTTCGAACCTACGAGCAGTACTTC. It codes for CASSDYGLRTYEQYF.

V gene TRBV2 combines with J gene TRBJ1-2; 8 bases map to TRBD1. V lost 5 bases and J lost 2; bases outside the gene matches: 4. Germline loops: CDR1 SNHLY, CDR2 FYNNEI. The CDR3 extends over 14 amino acids. CDR3: CASSPGQENYGYTF. In nucleotides, the CDR3 is TGTGCCAGCAGTCCGGGACAGGAGAACTATGGCTACACCTTC.

About this clone: Its ends do not fully match the called genes, so a read error is possible. This sequence joins TRBV7-7 and TRBJ2-5; no definite D call. CDR1 and CDR2 from the germline V gene are SSHAT and FNYEAQ (reference sequence). The CDR3 spans 15 residues. The CDR3 DNA reads as TGTGCTAGCAGCTTAGGAGCCGGTAACCAAGAGACCCAGTACTTC. This codes for CASSLGAGNQETQYF.

The gene calls are TRBV7-6 and TRBJ1-4; possible D gene TRBD1, 6 bases. This CDR3 contains 20 residues. Germline V gives CDR1 SGHVS, CDR2 FNYEAQ. Deletions cut 1 base from V and 0 bases from J, with 21 bases between. In DNA, the CDR3 is TGTGCCAGCAGCTTAGAAGCGCCCGGGACAAGAGTTGCAACTAATGAAAAACTGTTTTTT. Translation: CASSLEAPGTRVATNEKLFF. The whole variable domain, filled in from reference TRBV7-6 and TRBJ1-4, reads GAGVSQSPRYKVTKRGQDVALRCDPISGHVSLYWYRQALGQGPEFLTYFNYEAQQDKSGLPNDRFSAERPEGSISTLTIQRTEQRDSAMYRCASSLEAPGTRVATNEKLFFGSGTQLSVL.

Details on this clone: At one end the junction does not follow the germline gene, possibly because of a read error. Distinct nucleotide sequences in the sample also encode this CDR3. The CDR3 sequence: CAWSVRGNNNYGYTF. The DNA of the CDR3 is TGTGCCTGGAGTGTACGTGGGAATAACAACTATGGCTACACTTTC. The chain joins TRBV30 to TRBJ1-2; no clear D gene. Germline V lookup: CDR1 GTSNPN, CDR2 SVGIG (reference sequence). The CDR3 contains 15 residues.

In its sample, this clone was seen once. The chain carries TRBV14 and TRBJ2-5, with 8 positions matching TRBD2. This CDR3 has 15 residues. Looked up from germline, CDR1 is SGHDN and CDR2 is FVKESK. Germline trimming cut 4 bases from V and 1 base from J; bases unmatched to any gene: 5. CDR3 in amino acids: CASSPLSGIQETQYF. CDR3 bases: TGTGCCAGCAGCCCCCTTAGCGGGATCCAAGAGACCCAGTACTTC.

This chain connects TRBV28 to TRBJ1-4; no clear D. Trimming took 3 bases from V and 3 from J, leaving 8 bases between them. The CDR3 has 14 residues. Germline-derived CDR1 and CDR2 are MDHEN and SYDVKM. CDR3 region: CASSFLRANEKLFF. CDR3 coding DNA: TGTGCCAGCAGTTTTCTGCGGGCTAATGAAAAACTGTTTTTT.

This clone came up once. The rearrangement links TRBV11-1 to TRBJ2-7, with 13 bases that match TRBD2. The CDR3 is made up of 15 amino acids. The germline V gene encodes CDR1 SGHAT and CDR2 FQDESV (reference sequence). The trim removed 0 bases at V and 4 bases at J, leaving 0 bases unmatched. The CDR3 sequence is CASSLATSGGYEQYF. As DNA, the CDR3 is TGTGCCAGCAGCTTAGCGACTAGCGGGGGGTACGAGCAGTACTTC.

This rearrangement joins TRBV7-2 to TRBJ2-7; the D gene is possibly TRBD1 (5 bases). The CDR3 is made up of 14 amino acids. Trimming stripped 5 bases from V and 6 bases from J, with 17 bases between. Germline V lookup: CDR1 SGHTA, CDR2 FQGNSA. CDR3 region: CASSPRLERGEQYF. The CDR3 DNA is TGTGCCAGCAGCCCCCGGCTAGAAAGGGGCGAGCAGTACTTC.

The chain joins TRBV5-4 to TRBJ2-5; 11 positions agree with TRBD1. V shed 4 bases, J shed 3 bases, and the junction held 8 bases outside the gene matches. The CDR3 has 16 amino acids. Germline CDR1 is SGHNT and CDR2 is YYREEE (reference sequence). CDR3 nucleotides: TGTGCCAGCAGCCCAGGCCGGGACAGGGGGGAAGAGACCCAGTACTTC. Translation: CASSPGRDRGEETQYF.

The V and J genes are TRBV19 and TRBJ2-7; 11 positions agree with TRBD1. From germline, CDR1 is LNHDA and CDR2 SQIVND (reference sequence). The J segment lost 3 bases and the V segment lost 4 bases, leaving 5 bases of the junction unmatched. This CDR3 contains 15 residues. The CDR3 loop is CASSRTGGAGYEQYF. Here the CDR3 DNA reads TGTGCCAGTAGTAGGACAGGGGGCGCCGGCTACGAGCAGTACTTC.

This chain connects TRBV11-2 to TRBJ2-1, with no clear D. Trimming stripped 1 base from V and 4 bases from J, with 11 bases between. The germline gives CDR1 SGHAT, CDR2 FQNNGV. This CDR3 is built from 15 residues. The CDR3 loop is CASSLGVGSYNEQFF. CDR3 DNA: TGTGCCAGCAGCTTAGGGGTAGGTTCTTACAATGAGCAGTTCTTC.

The rearrangement joins TRBV15 to TRBJ2-2; 11 nucleotides match TRBD2. With 3 bases clipped from V and 1 base from J, the junction kept 10 bases outside the gene matches. The CDR3 has 19 residues. Germline CDR1 and CDR2: LNHNV and YYDKDF (reference sequence). CDR3: CATSSLLGGTSGNTGELFF. CDR3 in DNA: TGTGCCACCAGCAGTTTACTGGGCGGGACTAGCGGGAACACCGGGGAGCTGTTTTTT.

The chain links TRBV6-6 to TRBJ2-1; 8 nucleotides line up with TRBD1. The germline gives CDR1 MNHNY, CDR2 SVGAGI (reference sequence). Germline trimming cut 4 bases from V and 9 bases from J; bases unmatched to any gene: 11. The CDR3 has 15 residues. This chain's CDR3 is CASSSPGQEGSEQFF. In DNA form, the CDR3 reads TGTGCCAGCAGTTCTCCGGGACAGGAGGGTAGTGAGCAGTTCTTC.

This chain links TRBV5-1 with TRBJ2-1; the match to TRBD1 covers 7 bases. The CDR3 runs to 16 residues. Trimming at V came to 4 bases and at J to 2 bases, leaving 9 bases not matched to a gene. Germline CDR1 and CDR2: SGHRS and YFSETQ. DNA for the CDR3: TGCGCCAGCAGCACCTCTGGGCAGGGGGCCTACAATGAGCAGTTCTTC. Translation gives CASSTSGQGAYNEQFF.

The chain employs TRBV5-1 and TRBJ2-5; either TRBD1 or TRBD2 may fit D (5 bases each). The CDR3 length is 15 residues. Trimming shortened V by 4 bases and J by 3 bases, and 16 bases separated the two germline ends. The germline CDR1 and CDR2 sequences are SGHRS and YFSETQ. The CDR3 bases are TGCGCCAGCAGCAACGGGGACCCTTGGGAAGAGACCCAGTACTTC. Translating gives CASSNGDPWEETQYF.

This clone has just one count. The chain carries TRBV28 and TRBJ1-4, with 7 bases identical to TRBD1. Germline CDR1 MDHEN, CDR2 SYDVKM. V was clipped by 8 bases and J by 8 bases; unmatched bases: 8. There are 13 residues in the CDR3. CDR3 region: CASATGVWEKLFF. CDR3 nucleotide sequence: TGTGCCAGCGCTACAGGGGTGTGGGAAAAACTGTTTTTT.

This clone came up a few times. This rearrangement joins TRBV5-1 to TRBJ2-5; a weak D match, TRBD2 (5 bases). V lost 4 bases and J lost 5, with 15 bases in between. There are 14 residues in the CDR3. Germline CDR1 SGHRS, CDR2 YFSETQ. The CDR3 nucleotides are TGCGCCAGCAGCATGTTCAAGCGAGGGGAGACCCAGTACTTC. It is translated as CASSMFKRGETQYF.

The chain carries TRBV4-1 and TRBJ2-1, with D unclear. CDR1 is MGHRA and CDR2 is YSYEKL in the germline V gene. V was trimmed by 3 bases and J by 3 bases, leaving 12 bases between them. This CDR3 is built from 15 residues. CDR3 protein: CASSHGKGGYNEQFF. The CDR3, as DNA: TGCGCCAGCAGCCATGGGAAGGGCGGCTACAATGAGCAGTTCTTC.

The chain links TRBV27 to TRBJ2-3, with TRBD2 identical over 10 bases. V trimming: 3 bases; J trimming: 3 bases; junction bases outside the gene matches: 3. Germline V gene data show CDR1 as MNHEY and CDR2 as SMNVEV (reference sequence). The length of the CDR3 is 15 residues. CDR3 in amino acids: CASSLQLAGTDTQYF. The CDR3 DNA is TGTGCCAGCAGTTTGCAACTAGCGGGAACAGATACGCAGTATTTT.

CDR3 region: CASSEGGTPNPFNYGYTF. In nucleotides, the CDR3 is TGTGCCAGCAGTGAGGGCGGGACACCTAACCCCTTTAACTATGGCTACACCTTC. The rearrangement uses TRBV6-1 and TRBJ1-2, with a weak D call TRBD1 (6 bases). The CDR3 covers 18 residues. Germline V gene lookup returns CDR1 MNHNS and CDR2 SASEGT. V lost 3 bases and J lost 1, with 21 bases in between.

The chain is built from TRBV7-8 and TRBJ2-3; D is perhaps TRBD1 or TRBD2 (5 bases each). Germline V lookup: CDR1 SGHVS, CDR2 FQNEAQ. The germline V and J ends were trimmed by 4 bases and 6 bases, with 17 bases remaining between them. The CDR3 is 15 amino acids. CDR3 nucleotides: TGTGCCAGCAGCTATGGGGACGGCCCCTGGGATACGCAGTATTTT. This encodes CASSYGDGPWDTQYF.

The V gene is TRBV6-5, the J gene TRBJ1-1; the match to TRBD1 covers 7 bases. V shed 6 bases, J shed 3 bases, and the junction held 1 base outside the gene matches. The CDR3 runs to 12 residues. Germline-derived CDR1 and CDR2 are MNHEY and SVGAGI. The DNA of the CDR3 is TGTGCCAGCAGCGACAGGGACACTGAAGCTTTCTTT. It specifies CASSDRDTEAFF.

The chain combines TRBV7-2 with TRBJ1-2; D is undetermined. The CDR3 has 12 amino acids. V shed 2 bases and J shed 8 bases, with 9 bases lying between them. The germline gives CDR1 SGHTA, CDR2 FQGNSA. The DNA for the CDR3 is TGTGCCAGCAGCTTATTATCTGGAGGCTACACCTTC. Amino acids: CASSLLSGGYTF.

This chain joins TRBV7-9 and TRBJ2-5, with D perhaps TRBD1 (6 bases). CDR1 is SEHNR, CDR2 FQNEAQ, per germline (reference sequence). V was clipped by 7 bases and J by 4 bases, with 16 bases between them. This CDR3 contains 14 residues. In nucleotides, the CDR3 is TGTGCCAGCAACTCTGGCACAGGGCCAGAGACCCAGTACTTC. This translates into CASNSGTGPETQYF.

This sequence joins TRBV19 and TRBJ2-6; 7 bases map to TRBD1. Losses at the gene ends were 5 bases for V and 0 bases for J; bases not matched to a gene: 10. The CDR3 spans 18 residues. From germline, CDR1 is LNHDA and CDR2 SQIVND (reference sequence). CDR3 coding DNA: TGTGCCAGTAGTCCGACAGGGACCGCCGGCTCTGGGGCCAACGTCCTGACTTTC. Translation: CASSPTGTAGSGANVLTF.

This clone was found once. The chain employs TRBV5-1 and TRBJ2-7; 7 nucleotides align to TRBD1. With V trimmed by 1 base and J by 3 bases, 7 bases remained unmatched. CDR1 is SGHRS and CDR2 is YFSETQ in the germline V gene. This CDR3 contains 15 residues. CDR3 region: CASSLFGQASYEQYF. CDR3 nucleotide sequence: TGCGCCAGCAGCTTGTTTGGACAGGCGAGCTACGAGCAGTACTTC.